The 20 T cell receptor beta chains presented below share a single source sample, sequenced in a study of T cells in Graves' hyperthyroidism and ophthalmopathy. Amplified TCR beta CDR3 regions derived from RNA transcripts. First-round RT-PCR targeting the TCR CDR3 was performed with the HTBI primer set. TCRdb analysed the multiplex PCR reads with MiXCR anew, one entry per CDR3 protein. The repertoire holds under 350,000 distinct CDR3 sequences, 12% to 15% seen once, with 34% in the top ten. The specimen sequenced was blood. These TCRs come from a woman aged 40-49 years with Graves' ophthalmopathy.

This clonotype showed up many times. This sequence joins TRBV5-1 and TRBJ2-2; D is tentatively TRBD1 or TRBD2 (5 bases each). The CDR3 covers 15 residues. Trimming pared 3 bases from V and 2 bases from J, leaving 11 bases between. Germline CDR1 and CDR2: SGHRS and YFSETQ. The CDR3 sequence: CASSSSRANTGELFF. CDR3 bases: TGCGCCAGCAGCTCTAGCAGGGCCAACACCGGGGAGCTGTTTTTT.

This clonotype was seen more than once but under ten times. V is TRBV6-1 and J is TRBJ2-2, with D possibly being TRBD1 (6 bases). Trimming stripped 1 base from V and 6 bases from J, with 15 bases between. This CDR3 is built from 16 residues. Germline V CDR1 and CDR2: MNHNS, SASEGT. CDR3 sequence: CASSEGPGVEAGELFF. CDR3 bases: TGTGCCAGCAGTGAAGGCCCAGGGGTAGAGGCCGGGGAGCTGTTTTTT.

The chain combines TRBV20-1 with TRBJ2-4; D is unclear. V was clipped by 0 bases and J by 0 bases, with 9 bases between them. The CDR3 is 15 residues long. The germline CDR1 and CDR2 sequences are DFQATT and SNEGSKA (reference sequence). In nucleotides, the CDR3 is TGCAGTGCTAGAGATTGGGCTCCAGCCAAAAACATTCAGTACTTC. It translates to CSARDWAPAKNIQYF.

This clonotype was seen ten or more times. This chain links TRBV7-2 with TRBJ2-7; tentatively, D is TRBD2 (5 bases). Looked up from germline, CDR1 is SGHTA and CDR2 is FQGNSA. V lost 5 bases to trimming and J lost 9 bases, with 17 bases between them. The CDR3 loop spans 13 amino acids. The CDR3 reads CASSPPSNRGQYF. The CDR3 nucleotides read TGTGCCAGCAGCCCACCGTCGAATCGGGGGCAGTACTTC.

At least ten counts were recorded for this clonotype. The rearrangement links TRBV11-2 to TRBJ1-2; 9 bases are a match to TRBD1. The CDR3 loop spans 15 amino acids. The V gene end was trimmed by 5 bases and the J gene end by 4 bases; junction bases not matched to a gene: 8. Germline lookup yields CDR1 SGHAT and CDR2 FQNNGV. The CDR3 spells CASSPRTGVIYGYTF. CDR3 bases: TGTGCCAGCAGCCCTAGGACAGGGGTGATCTATGGCTACACCTTC.

The chain is built from TRBV6-1 and TRBJ1-1; 9 bases line up with TRBD1. The V and J ends lost 7 bases and 5 bases, in that order; junction bases with no gene match: 8. Germline V gene data show CDR1 as MNHNS and CDR2 as SASEGT. The CDR3 loop spans 14 amino acids. The CDR3 is CASKIQGASTEAFF. CDR3 sequence (DNA): TGTGCCAGCAAGATACAGGGGGCTTCGACTGAAGCTTTCTTT.

This clonotype occurred many times. This chain links TRBV20-1 with TRBJ2-5, with a tentative D call TRBD2 (6 bases). CDR1 is DFQATT and CDR2 is SNEGSKA in the germline V gene (reference sequence). Trimming stripped 1 base from V and 6 bases from J, with 12 bases between. This CDR3 has 13 residues. The CDR3 spells CSARGRGIQTQYF. CDR3 DNA sequence: TGCAGTGCTAGAGGACGCGGGATACAGACCCAGTACTTC.

This clonotype showed up many times. The rearrangement links TRBV28 to TRBJ2-7; no firm D call. Germline CDR1 reads MDHEN; CDR2 reads SYDVKM. This CDR3 has 13 amino acids. V was clipped by 3 bases and J by 3 bases, with 9 bases between them. The CDR3, as DNA: TGTGCCAGCAGTTTTAGCACAAACTACGAGCAGTACTTC. It specifies CASSFSTNYEQYF.

The J gene is TRBJ1-5, the V gene TRBV4-1, with D uncertain. CDR1 and CDR2 (germline): MGHRA, YSYEKL. Trimming removed 1 base from V and 4 bases from J, with 11 bases in between. CDR3 size: 15 residues. CDR3 in DNA: TGCGCCAGCAGCCAAGCCGCTAGTGATAATCAGCCCCAGCATTTT. This encodes CASSQAASDNQPQHF.

The chain uses TRBV14 and TRBJ2-2, with 8 positions matching TRBD1. V gave up 6 bases and J gave up 4 bases; unmatched junction bases: 7. Germline assignment: CDR1 SGHDN and CDR2 FVKESK. The length of the CDR3 is 15 residues. The CDR3, as DNA: TGTGCCAGCAGGGGAGGACAGGGAGCCACCGGGGAGCTGTTTTTT. Translation gives CASRGGQGATGELFF.

V usage is TRBV20-1 and J usage is TRBJ2-4, with D unresolved. Germline V gene data show CDR1 as DFQATT and CDR2 as SNEGSKA (reference sequence). The length of the CDR3 is 13 residues. The germline V and J ends were trimmed by 2 bases and 0 bases, with 5 bases remaining between them. The CDR3 loop is CSARWGAKNIQYF. DNA of the CDR3: TGCAGTGCTAGATGGGGAGCCAAAAACATTCAGTACTTC.

This chain joins TRBV10-3 and TRBJ1-4; perhaps TRBD1 as D (5 bases). The germline V gene encodes CDR1 ENHRY and CDR2 SYGVKD. The CDR3 consists of 15 residues. With 3 bases removed from V and 8 bases from J, the gap between germline ends came to 16 bases. The CDR3 protein is CAISDVEGTGEKLFF. In DNA, the CDR3 is TGTGCCATCAGTGATGTTGAAGGGACTGGAGAAAAACTGTTTTTT.

This clonotype has ten or more counts. The V and J genes are TRBV10-2 and TRBJ2-1, with 9 bases matching TRBD2. With 4 bases clipped from V and 5 bases from J, the junction kept 12 bases outside the gene matches. Germline CDR1 WSHSY, CDR2 SAAADI. The CDR3 runs 17 residues. The CDR3 region is CASSVERGDPKDNEQFF. The CDR3 coding sequence is TGCGCCAGCAGTGTAGAGCGGGGGGACCCTAAGGACAATGAGCAGTTCTTC.

This clonotype has a count of ten or more. V gene TRBV14 combines with J gene TRBJ2-5, with 8 bases matching TRBD2. V trimming: 0 bases; J trimming: 6 bases; junction bases outside the gene matches: 6. CDR1 is SGHDN and CDR2 is FVKESK in the germline V gene. The length of the CDR3 is 15 residues. The CDR3 DNA sequence: TGTGCCAGCAGCCAAGAAAGCGGGAGATGGAAGACCCAGTACTTC. It yields the protein CASSQESGRWKTQYF.

This clonotype occurred many times. The V and J genes are TRBV7-9 and TRBJ2-1; a weak D match, TRBD2 (6 bases). CDR3 length: 17 amino acids. Trimming removed 3 bases at V and 8 bases at J, with 23 bases between. The germline gives CDR1 SEHNR, CDR2 FQNEAQ (reference sequence). The CDR3 region is CASSLKVAATLWDEQFF. The CDR3 bases are TGTGCCAGCAGCTTGAAAGTAGCGGCAACCCTCTGGGATGAGCAGTTCTTC.

The chain employs TRBV20-1 and TRBJ1-6; 9 bases map to TRBD1. The CDR3 extends over 16 amino acids. CDR1 is DFQATT and CDR2 is SNEGSKA in the germline V gene (reference sequence). Unmatched junction bases numbered 15, after V lost 5 bases and J lost 10 bases. The CDR3 reads CSAFDPYRGQASPLHF. CDR3 nucleotide sequence: TGCAGTGCTTTCGACCCGTACAGGGGGCAAGCCTCACCCCTCCACTTT.

This clonotype was picked up a small number of times. The chain is built from TRBV20-1 and TRBJ1-1; TRBD1 aligns across 7 bases. J lost 1 base, V lost 5 bases, and 7 bases had no gene match. Germline CDR1 reads DFQATT; CDR2 reads SNEGSKA (reference sequence). The CDR3 contains 14 residues. CDR3 residues: CSAHTGTENTEAFF. The CDR3 coding sequence is TGCAGTGCTCACACGGGGACAGAGAACACTGAAGCTTTCTTT.

The chain uses TRBV20-1 and TRBJ2-1, with D possibly being TRBD2 (6 bases). Per the germline V gene, CDR1 is DFQATT and CDR2 is SNEGSKA (reference sequence). V was cut by 0 bases and J by 3 bases, with 15 bases left in between. The CDR3 covers 16 residues. The DNA of the CDR3 is TGCAGTGCTAGAGATGGCGGGGCCCACCTCTACAATGAGCAGTTCTTC. It encodes CSARDGGAHLYNEQFF.

This clonotype was found many times. The gene calls are TRBV20-1 and TRBJ2-5; a weak D match, TRBD1 (5 bases). Germline-derived CDR1 and CDR2 are DFQATT and SNEGSKA (reference sequence). Trimming removed 4 bases at V and 4 bases at J, with 16 bases between. The CDR3 is made up of 14 amino acids. The CDR3 region has the DNA TGCAGTGCTACCAGGGTCGCGCAGGGAGAGACCCAGTACTTC. Translated: CSATRVAQGETQYF.

This chain joins TRBV19 and TRBJ1-5; a weak D match, TRBD1 (6 bases). Trimming stripped 7 bases from V and 3 bases from J, with 16 bases between. The CDR3 totals 15 residues. Germline-derived CDR1 and CDR2 are LNHDA and SQIVND (reference sequence). The CDR3, as DNA: TGTGCCAGTATACATTCAAGGGGGGACAATCAGCCCCAGCATTTT. Its translation is CASIHSRGDNQPQHF.